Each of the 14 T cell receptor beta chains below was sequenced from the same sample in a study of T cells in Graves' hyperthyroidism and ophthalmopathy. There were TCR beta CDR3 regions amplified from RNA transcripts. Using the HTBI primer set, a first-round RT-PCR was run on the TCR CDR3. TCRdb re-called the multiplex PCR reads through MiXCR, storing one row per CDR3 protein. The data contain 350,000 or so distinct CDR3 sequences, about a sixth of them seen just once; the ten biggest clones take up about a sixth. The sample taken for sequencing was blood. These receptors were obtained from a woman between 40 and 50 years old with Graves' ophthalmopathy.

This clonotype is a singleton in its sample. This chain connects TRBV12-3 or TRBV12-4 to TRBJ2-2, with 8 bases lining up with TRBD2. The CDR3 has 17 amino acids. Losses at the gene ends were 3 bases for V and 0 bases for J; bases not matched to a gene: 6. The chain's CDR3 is CASSLGAGDTNTGELFF. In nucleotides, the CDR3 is TGTGCCAGCAGTTTGGGAGCGGGAGATACGAACACCGGGGAGCTGTTTTTT.

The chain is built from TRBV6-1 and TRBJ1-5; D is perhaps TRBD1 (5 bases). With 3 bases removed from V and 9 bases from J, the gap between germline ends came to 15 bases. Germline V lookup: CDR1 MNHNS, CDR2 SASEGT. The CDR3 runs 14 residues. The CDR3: CASSEEGRVWPQHF. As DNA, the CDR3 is TGTGCCAGCAGTGAGGAGGGACGGGTGTGGCCCCAGCATTTT.

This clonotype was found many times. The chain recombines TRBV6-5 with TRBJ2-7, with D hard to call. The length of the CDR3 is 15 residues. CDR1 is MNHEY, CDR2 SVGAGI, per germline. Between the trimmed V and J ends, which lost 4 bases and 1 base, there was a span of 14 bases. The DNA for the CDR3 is TGTGCCAGCAGTTCCAAGTTGCACCAATCCTACGAGCAGTACTTC. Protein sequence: CASSSKLHQSYEQYF.

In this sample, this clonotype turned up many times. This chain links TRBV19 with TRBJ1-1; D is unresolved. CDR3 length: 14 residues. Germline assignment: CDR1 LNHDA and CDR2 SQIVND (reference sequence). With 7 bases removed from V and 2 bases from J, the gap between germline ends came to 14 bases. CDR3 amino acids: CASKAGNLNTEAFF. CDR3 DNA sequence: TGTGCCAGTAAGGCGGGGAACCTAAACACTGAAGCTTTCTTT.

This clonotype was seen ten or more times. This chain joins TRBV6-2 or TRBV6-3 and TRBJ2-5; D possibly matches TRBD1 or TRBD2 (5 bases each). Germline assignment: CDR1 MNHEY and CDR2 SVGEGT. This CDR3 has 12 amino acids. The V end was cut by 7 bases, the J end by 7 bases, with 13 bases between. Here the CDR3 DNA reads TGTGCCAGCACCAGGGAGTTGGTGACCCAGTACTTC. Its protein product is CASTRELVTQYF.

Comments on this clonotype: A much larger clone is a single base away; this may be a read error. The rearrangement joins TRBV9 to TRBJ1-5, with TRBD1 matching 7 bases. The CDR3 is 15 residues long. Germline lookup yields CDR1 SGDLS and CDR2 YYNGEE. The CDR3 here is CASSARDSLNQPHHF. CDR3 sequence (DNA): TGTGCCAGCAGCGCCAGGGACAGCCTAAATCAGCCCCATCATTTT.

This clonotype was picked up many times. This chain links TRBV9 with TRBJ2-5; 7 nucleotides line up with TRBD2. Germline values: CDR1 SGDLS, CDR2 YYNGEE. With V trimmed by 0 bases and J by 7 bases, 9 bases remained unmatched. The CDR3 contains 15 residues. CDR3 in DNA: TGTGCCAGCAGCGTAGGGGCGGGAGAGGAGGTGACCCAGTACTTC. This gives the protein CASSVGAGEEVTQYF.

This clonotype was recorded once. The CDR3 region has the DNA TGCGCCAGCAGACGGTGGGCCGACTCCTACGAGCAGTACTTC. This translates into CASRRWADSYEQYF. The chain carries TRBV5-1 and TRBJ2-7; no firm D call. Deletions cut 5 bases from V and 0 bases from J, with 12 bases between. The CDR3 covers 14 residues. Germline V gene sequence: CDR1 SGHRS, CDR2 YFSETQ.

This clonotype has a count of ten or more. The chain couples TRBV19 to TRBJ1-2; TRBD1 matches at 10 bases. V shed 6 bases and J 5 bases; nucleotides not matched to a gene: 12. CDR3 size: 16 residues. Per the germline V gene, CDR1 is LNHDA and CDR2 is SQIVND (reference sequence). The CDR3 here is CASRTGTGDLKYGYTF. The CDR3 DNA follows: TGTGCCAGTAGAACCGGGACAGGGGACCTGAAGTATGGCTACACCTTC.

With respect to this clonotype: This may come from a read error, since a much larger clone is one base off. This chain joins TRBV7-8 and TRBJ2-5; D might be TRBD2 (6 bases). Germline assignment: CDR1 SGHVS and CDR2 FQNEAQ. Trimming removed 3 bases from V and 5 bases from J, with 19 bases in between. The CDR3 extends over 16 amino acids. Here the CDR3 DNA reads TGTGCCAGCAGCTTCGTCGGGGCGGGAATAGCGGAGACCCAGTACTTC. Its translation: CASSFVGAGIAETQYF.

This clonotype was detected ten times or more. The chain's CDR3 is CASSLGFSGDIYEQYF. The CDR3 nucleotides read TGTGCCAGCAGCTTAGGGTTTTCTGGTGACATCTACGAGCAGTACTTC. The chain couples TRBV7-2 to TRBJ2-7; D remains unclear. The CDR3 spans 16 residues. CDR1 and CDR2 from the germline V gene are SGHTA and FQGNSA. V shed 1 base and J shed 3 bases, with 16 bases lying between them.

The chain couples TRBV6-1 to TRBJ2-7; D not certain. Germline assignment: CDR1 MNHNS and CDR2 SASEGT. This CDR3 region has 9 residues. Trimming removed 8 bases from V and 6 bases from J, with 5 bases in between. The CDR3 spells CASGPEQYF. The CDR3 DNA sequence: TGTGCCAGCGGACCCGAGCAGTACTTC.

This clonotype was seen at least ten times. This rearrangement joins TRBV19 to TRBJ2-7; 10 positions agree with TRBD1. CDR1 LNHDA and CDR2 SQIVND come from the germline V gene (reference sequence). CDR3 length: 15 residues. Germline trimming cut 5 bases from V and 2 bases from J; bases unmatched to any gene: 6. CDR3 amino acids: CASSPGTGDPYEQYF. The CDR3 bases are TGTGCCAGTAGTCCCGGGACAGGGGACCCCTACGAGCAGTACTTC.

Written as DNA, the CDR3 is TGTGCCAGCAGTAAGGGGGTTTTTGGGACCTCTGGAAACACCATATATTTT. Protein sequence: CASSKGVFGTSGNTIYF. V gene TRBV6-1 combines with J gene TRBJ1-3; possibly TRBD1 for D (6 bases). Germline lookup yields CDR1 MNHNS and CDR2 SASEGT. There are 17 residues in the CDR3. V was pared by 5 bases and J by 0 bases, with 17 bases between.